This record looks at one T cell receptor beta chain sequence and its context. Primers for the PCR totalled 60 Vbeta and 13 Jbeta. This table comes from immunoSEQ multiplex PCR, and its TCRdb copy is limited to in-frame clones, with some not included. There are 100,000 to 120,000 clones in the sample; about 80% occur only once, and 13% lies in the top ten. The germline V and J ends were trimmed by 6 bases and 5 bases, with 13 bases remaining between them. The CDR3 is 13 residues long. The germline gives CDR1 MNHEY, CDR2 SMNVEV (reference sequence). The data derive from a study of cytomegalovirus exposure and HLA in healthy donors.

The chain is built from TRBV27 and TRBJ1-1; D unresolved. Sequencing used PBMCs. This sequence originates from a man between 25 and 39 years old in good health and CMV-seropositive. CDR3 sequence: CASRQRSPTEAFF. CDR3 in DNA: TGTGCCAGCAGACAGAGATCCCCTACTGAAGCTTTCTTT.